The text below deals with one TCR beta chain. Antigen: not known. This record comes from a study of CD8 T cells in ankylosing spondylitis. The CDR3 runs 17 residues. Quantitative 5'-RACE with molecular barcodes produced the TCR beta libraries. TCRdb processed the 5' RACE reads anew with MiXCR; each CDR3 protein has one entry. The sample carries around 540,000 distinct CDR3 sequences, about 13% recorded once. Study conclusions and caveats: Reports of some motif variants in reactive arthritis synovial fluid and blood predate this one. Researchers reportedly found disease-linked clones significantly enriched in matched ankylosing spondylitis synovial fluid. A TCR beta motif made of 7 to 9 highly homologous variants seemed typical of ankylosing spondylitis blood.

The chain joins TRBV21-1 to TRBJ2-3; the table's TRBD2 call for D was not verified on the DNA. TRBV21-1 has pseudogene status. Material: blood, either unsorted or a sorted T cell fraction (not recorded which). This sequence was found in a male donor with ankylosing spondylitis. CDR3: CASSKGELAGAEDTQYF. In nucleotides, the CDR3 is TGTGCCAGCAGCAAAGGGGAACTAGCGGGAGCCGAAGATACGCAGTATTTT.